Following are 5 T cell receptor beta chains from one sample sequenced in a study of blood T cell repertoires in COVID-19. TCRdb's copy holds only in-frame clones and misses some; the assay was immunoSEQ multiplex PCR. This sample has around 73,000 clones, with 65% to 85% found just once. Sequenced: peripheral blood. The origin of the receptors is a woman aged 55-70 years with acute or convalescent COVID-19.

The rearrangement joins TRBV24-1 to TRBJ1-1; 7 bases fit TRBD1. Trimming took 3 bases from V and 1 from J; bases not matched to a gene: 7. The CDR3 has 16 residues. CDR1 KGHDR and CDR2 SFDVKD come from the germline V gene. Written as DNA, the CDR3 is TGTGCCACCAGTGATCCCCAGGACAGGTCGAACACTGAAGCTTTCTTT. As protein: CATSDPQDRSNTEAFF.

This rearrangement joins TRBV28 to TRBJ2-1; 10 bases are a match to TRBD2. This CDR3 contains 16 residues. Losses at the gene ends were 6 bases for V and 8 bases for J; bases not matched to a gene: 13. Germline CDR1 is MDHEN and CDR2 is SYDVKM. CDR3 DNA: TGTGCCAGCAGCTCGAGCGGGAGGGCCCTAGGGGATGAGCAGTTCTTC. Protein product: CASSSSGRALGDEQFF.

V usage is TRBV9 and J usage is TRBJ2-3, with D perhaps TRBD1 (5 bases). This CDR3 spans 15 amino acids. V shed 3 bases and J shed 2 bases, with 13 bases lying between them. Per the germline V gene, CDR1 is SGDLS and CDR2 is YYNGEE. CDR3 amino acids: CASSATGVFTDTQYF. The CDR3, as DNA: TGTGCCAGCAGCGCTACAGGAGTTTTCACAGATACGCAGTATTTT.

The V gene is TRBV4-1, the J gene TRBJ2-2, with 9 nucleotides matching TRBD2. The V segment lost 2 bases and the J segment 8 bases; nucleotides outside the gene matches: 15. CDR1 is MGHRA and CDR2 is YSYEKL in the germline V gene. The CDR3 loop spans 18 amino acids. In DNA form, the CDR3 reads TGCGCCAGCAGCCAACCACCGGGACTAGCCCTTACCCGGGGGGAGCTGTTTTTT. Amino acids: CASSQPPGLALTRGELFF.

This chain uses TRBV4-1 with TRBJ2-2; 8 bases line up with TRBD2. This CDR3 has 17 residues. In germline, CDR1 is MGHRA, CDR2 YSYEKL. Trimming at V came to 1 base and at J to 0 bases, leaving 4 bases not matched to a gene. DNA for the CDR3: TGCGCCAGCAGCCAAGGGCCTAGCGGGTCGAACACCGGGGAGCTGTTTTTT. Translating it yields CASSQGPSGSNTGELFF.